This record covers a single TCR beta chain. In the original workflow: Researchers report that nucleated cell counts were estimated from reference gene primer amplification. Clones were read by immunoSEQ multiplex PCR, and TCRdb kept only the in-frame ones, dropping some. From that table come the V and J calls and clone size; the DNA was used to work out D and trimming. The sample yields under 150,000 clones, roughly 89% seen once. The sample belongs to a study of blood T cell repertoires in COVID-19. Across the study: Sites in the United States, Italy and Spain provided acute and convalescent COVID-19 samples.

The V gene end was trimmed by 7 bases and the J gene end by 3 bases; junction bases not matched to a gene: 8. The CDR3 extends over 14 amino acids. Per the germline V gene, CDR1 is SNHLY and CDR2 is FYNNEI. The chain joins TRBV2 to TRBJ2-7; TRBD1 agrees at 8 bases. The clonotype comes from a woman in her thirties or forties with acute or convalescent COVID-19. The material sequenced was peripheral blood. The DNA for the CDR3 is TGTGCCAGCAAAGGGATGACAGGGGACTACGAGCAGTACTTC. Translation gives CASKGMTGDYEQYF.